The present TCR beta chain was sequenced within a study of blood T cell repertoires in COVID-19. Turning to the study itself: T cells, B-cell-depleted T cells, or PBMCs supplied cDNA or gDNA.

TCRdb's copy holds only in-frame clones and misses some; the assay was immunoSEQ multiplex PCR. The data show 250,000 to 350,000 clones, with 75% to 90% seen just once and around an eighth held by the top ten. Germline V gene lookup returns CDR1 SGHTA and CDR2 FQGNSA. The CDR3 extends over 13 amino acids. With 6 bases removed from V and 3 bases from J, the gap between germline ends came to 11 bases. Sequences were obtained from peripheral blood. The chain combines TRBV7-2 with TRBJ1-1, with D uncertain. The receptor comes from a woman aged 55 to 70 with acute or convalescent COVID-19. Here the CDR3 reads CASRTMLDTEAFF. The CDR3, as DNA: TGTGCCAGCAGAACTATGCTGGACACTGAAGCTTTCTTT. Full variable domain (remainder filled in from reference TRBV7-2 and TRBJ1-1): GAGVSQSPSNKVTEKGKDVELRCDPISGHTALYWYRQSLGQGLEFLIYFQGNSAPDKSGLPSDRFSAERTGGSVSTLTIQRTQQEDSAVYLCASRTMLDTEAFFGQGTRLTVV.